This passage covers 23 T cell receptor beta chains from one sample sequenced in a study of blood T cell repertoires in COVID-19 (dated by TCRdb to the early 2020s). The library was prepared using the immunoSEQ multiplex PCR assay. TCRdb limited this immuneACCESS table to in-frame rearrangements with V and J called. A share of clones is missing; checked studies link under half to unresolved V genes, and the rest is unexplained. Counted in this sample were about 250,000 clones; about 91% of them appeared once. The top ten clones comprise just over 2.5% of the sample. What was sequenced was PBMCs or T cells enriched from blood (not recorded which). These receptors came from a young woman with acute COVID-19.

The rearrangement uses TRBV7-8 and TRBJ1-6; D remains ambiguous. The CDR3 runs 14 residues. Germline CDR1 and CDR2: SGHVS and FQNEAQ. Trimming stripped 5 bases from V and 9 bases from J, with 14 bases between. The CDR3 DNA follows: TGTGCCAGCAGCCGAGGTTATAATTTTTCACCCCTCCACTTT. Translation gives CASSRGYNFSPLHF.

V usage is TRBV5-1 and J usage is TRBJ2-3; 7 bases are a match to TRBD1. Per germline, CDR1 SGHRS and CDR2 YFSETQ. The V gene end was trimmed by 4 bases and the J gene end by 5 bases; junction bases not matched to a gene: 13. This CDR3 is 16 amino acids long. CDR3 bases: TGCGCCAGCAGCCGGACAGGACTTCGGCAGGGAGATACGCAGTATTTT. This encodes CASSRTGLRQGDTQYF.

This clone was seen only once. The chain carries TRBV7-8 and TRBJ2-3; 8 bases fit TRBD2. From germline, CDR1 is SGHVS and CDR2 FQNEAQ. The length of the CDR3 is 16 residues. V trimming: 5 bases; J trimming: 7 bases; junction bases outside the gene matches: 14. CDR3 residues: CASSPHSSGPLNTQYF. CDR3 in DNA: TGTGCCAGCAGCCCCCACTCTAGCGGGCCCCTCAATACGCAGTATTTT.

This clone was seen once. The gene calls are TRBV19 and TRBJ1-1; TRBD1 matches 9 bases. Germline V CDR1 and CDR2: LNHDA, SQIVND (reference sequence). The junction had 6 bases not matched to a gene; V was cut back by 6 bases and J by 10 bases. The CDR3 has 12 amino acids. The CDR3 DNA follows: TGTGCCAGTAGCCTAAACAGGGGGCCAGCTTTCTTT. Amino acids: CASSLNRGPAFF.

The rearrangement joins TRBV10-3 to TRBJ1-3; D is possibly TRBD1 (5 bases). CDR1 and CDR2 (germline): ENHRY, SYGVKD. This CDR3 region has 12 residues. V was cut by 6 bases and J by 2 bases, with 5 bases left in between. The CDR3 DNA is TGTGCCATCAGAGGGGCTGGAAACACCATATATTTT. Protein product: CAIRGAGNTIYF.

This chain links TRBV2 with TRBJ2-2, with D perhaps TRBD1 (6 bases). The germline gives CDR1 SNHLY, CDR2 FYNNEI. Trimming took off 6 bases at V and 4 bases at J, with 15 bases between the two ends. This CDR3 contains 15 residues. DNA of the CDR3: TGTGCCAGCAGGGGGGCCGAAAGATTCACCGGGGAGCTGTTTTTT. It yields the protein CASRGAERFTGELFF.

The chain employs TRBV19 and TRBJ2-3; 7 nucleotides agree with TRBD1. The CDR3 is made up of 14 amino acids. Per germline, CDR1 LNHDA and CDR2 SQIVND (reference sequence). With V trimmed by 3 bases and J by 4 bases, 4 bases remained unmatched. The CDR3 region has the DNA TGTGCCAGTAGTATTTTGAGGGGGCCAGATACGCAGTATTTT. Translated, it gives CASSILRGPDTQYF.

This chain links TRBV6-2 or TRBV6-3 with TRBJ2-1; weak D call: TRBD1 (5 bases). Trimming shortened V by 5 bases and J by 8 bases, and 19 bases separated the two germline ends. CDR3 size: 15 residues. Germline V gene lookup returns CDR1 MNHEY and CDR2 SVGEGT. The CDR3 is CASSDDSPVLDEQFF. The CDR3, as DNA: TGTGCCAGCAGTGACGACAGTCCCGTATTGGATGAGCAGTTCTTC.

The chain couples TRBV18 to TRBJ1-2; no clear D. Trimming removed 9 bases at V and 7 bases at J, with 12 bases between. The CDR3 runs 11 residues. The germline gives CDR1 KGHSH, CDR2 LQKENI. CDR3 coding DNA: TGTGCCAGTATGAGCCGGGGTGGCTACACCTTC. It codes for CASMSRGGYTF.

V usage is TRBV6-2 or TRBV6-3 and J usage is TRBJ1-5; 7 nucleotides align to TRBD1. Germline V gene data show CDR1 as MNHEY and CDR2 as SVGEGT. The CDR3 has 16 amino acids. Trimming removed 4 bases from V and 2 bases from J; junction bases left unmatched: 8. Here the CDR3 reads CASSSSLTGGNQPQHF. The CDR3 DNA reads TGTGCCAGCAGTTCCTCTCTCACAGGGGGCAATCAGCCCCAGCATTTT.

J is TRBJ1-1 and V is TRBV5-4; the D gene is possibly TRBD1 (5 bases). Germline V gene data show CDR1 as SGHNT and CDR2 as YYREEE (reference sequence). This CDR3 is built from 11 residues. V was shortened by 1 base and J by 8 bases, with 6 bases between the two germline ends. CDR3 loop: CASSLTGEAFF. For the CDR3, the DNA is TGTGCCAGCAGCTTGACAGGAGAAGCTTTCTTT.

The rearrangement links TRBV5-5 to TRBJ1-2; 10 nucleotides line up with TRBD1. Unmatched junction bases numbered 10, after V lost 2 bases and J lost 6 bases. CDR1 is SGHKS and CDR2 is YYEKEE in the germline V gene (reference sequence). There are 16 residues in the CDR3. Here the CDR3 reads CASSFPGTGVFNGYTF. DNA of the CDR3: TGTGCCAGCAGCTTTCCAGGGACAGGGGTATTCAATGGCTACACCTTC.

The chain uses TRBV19 and TRBJ1-5; D might be TRBD1 (5 bases). CDR1 and CDR2 from the germline V gene are LNHDA and SQIVND (reference sequence). Trimming removed 3 bases at V and 5 bases at J, with 11 bases between. The CDR3 loop spans 14 amino acids. In DNA form, the CDR3 reads TGTGCCAGTAGTATCAGGGTCACTTATCAGCCCCAGCATTTT. It encodes CASSIRVTYQPQHF.

The table lists this clone with a count of one. V usage is TRBV4-1 and J usage is TRBJ2-3; D not certain. This CDR3 spans 15 amino acids. Germline V gives CDR1 MGHRA, CDR2 YSYEKL. With 0 bases removed from V and 5 bases from J, the gap between germline ends came to 12 bases. CDR3 protein: CASSQDLARLDTQYF. The CDR3 DNA sequence: TGCGCCAGCAGCCAAGATTTGGCTAGGCTAGATACGCAGTATTTT.

The V gene is TRBV11-2, the J gene TRBJ1-3; tentative D call: TRBD1 (5 bases). The V end was cut by 5 bases, the J end by 0 bases, with 14 bases between. CDR3 length: 16 residues. Germline CDR1 SGHAT, CDR2 FQNNGV. The CDR3 sequence is CASSPYQQVSGNTIYF. CDR3 nucleotide sequence: TGTGCCAGCAGCCCCTATCAACAGGTCTCTGGAAACACCATATATTTT. Combining the CDR3 with reference TRBV11-2 and TRBJ1-3 gives the whole variable domain EAGVAQSPRYKIIEKRQSVAFWCNPISGHATLYWYQQILGQGPKLLIQFQNNGVVDDSQLPKDRFSAERLKGVDSTLKIQPAKLEDSAVYLCASSPYQQVSGNTIYFGEGSWLTVV.

The V and J genes are TRBV6-5 and TRBJ2-5; D perhaps matches TRBD1 (6 bases). Trimming cost V 4 bases and J 5 bases, with 14 bases left between them. The CDR3 has 14 amino acids. CDR1 MNHEY and CDR2 SVGAGI come from the germline V gene. CDR3 amino acids: CASSFADRGETQYF. CDR3 bases: TGTGCCAGCAGTTTCGCGGACAGAGGGGAGACCCAGTACTTC.

The chain recombines TRBV6-6 with TRBJ1-6; 9 bases fit TRBD1. There are 16 residues in the CDR3. The V gene's germline CDR1 is MNHNY and CDR2 SVGAGI (reference sequence). J lost 1 base, V lost 6 bases, and 4 bases had no gene match. In nucleotides, the CDR3 is TGTGCCAGCAGAACACAGGGGGCTTCCTATAATTCACCCCTCCACTTT. Translating it yields CASRTQGASYNSPLHF.

This chain connects TRBV4-1 to TRBJ1-3, with 8 bases aligning to TRBD1. The V gene end was trimmed by 3 bases and the J gene end by 0 bases; junction bases not matched to a gene: 19. The CDR3 loop spans 21 amino acids. The germline V gene encodes CDR1 MGHRA and CDR2 YSYEKL. The chain's CDR3 is CASSQDNDRGQYRDSGNTIYF. The CDR3 DNA reads TGCGCCAGCAGCCAGGATAATGACAGGGGTCAGTACAGGGACTCTGGAAACACCATATATTTT.

V and J are TRBV19 and TRBJ2-2; D may be TRBD1 (5 bases). Trimming removed 7 bases at V and 4 bases at J, with 16 bases between. The CDR3 runs 15 residues. Germline assignment: CDR1 LNHDA and CDR2 SQIVND (reference sequence). The CDR3 region has the DNA TGTGCCAGTAACCTCCAGCAGGGTTTCACCGGGGAGCTGTTTTTT. Translating gives CASNLQQGFTGELFF.

The rearrangement joins TRBV7-9 to TRBJ2-7; D gene unclear. CDR3 length: 13 amino acids. Germline CDR1 and CDR2: SEHNR and FQNEAQ (reference sequence). V was pared by 5 bases and J by 7 bases, with 15 bases between. The CDR3 DNA reads as TGTGCCAGCAGCCCCCGGGTCCTCGAGGAGCAGTACTTC. Translation gives CASSPRVLEEQYF. Drawing the rest from reference TRBV7-9 and TRBJ2-7, the complete variable domain is DTGVSQNPRHKITKRGQNVTFRCDPISEHNRLYWYRQTLGQGPEFLTYFQNEAQLEKSRLLSDRFSAERPKGSFSTLEIQRTEQGDSAMYLCASSPRVLEEQYFGPGTRLTVT.

The chain recombines TRBV19 with TRBJ1-2; TRBD1 might be the D (5 bases). V lost 3 bases and J lost 6, with 17 bases in between. The CDR3 loop spans 15 amino acids. Per the germline V gene, CDR1 is LNHDA and CDR2 is SQIVND (reference sequence). The CDR3 here is CASSITSTSGNGYTF. CDR3 coding DNA: TGTGCCAGTAGTATTACGTCGACGTCAGGGAATGGCTACACCTTC.

The chain combines TRBV29-1 with TRBJ1-2; tentative D call: TRBD1 (6 bases). CDR1 and CDR2 from the germline V gene are SQVTM and ANQGSEA. Trimming cost V 4 bases and J 4 bases, with 13 bases left between them. The CDR3 is made up of 13 amino acids. The CDR3 reads CSVAQGPFYGYTF. CDR3 coding DNA: TGCAGCGTTGCACAGGGCCCTTTCTATGGCTACACCTTC.

CDR3 amino acids: CASSLAGGGGQPQHF. The CDR3, as DNA: TGCGCCAGCAGCTTGGCCGGAGGGGGCGGGCAGCCCCAGCATTTT. The chain couples TRBV5-1 to TRBJ1-5, with 7 bases aligning to TRBD1. The germline V gene encodes CDR1 SGHRS and CDR2 YFSETQ. The ends lost 0 bases at V and 7 bases at J; junction bases unmatched: 7. The CDR3 has 15 amino acids.